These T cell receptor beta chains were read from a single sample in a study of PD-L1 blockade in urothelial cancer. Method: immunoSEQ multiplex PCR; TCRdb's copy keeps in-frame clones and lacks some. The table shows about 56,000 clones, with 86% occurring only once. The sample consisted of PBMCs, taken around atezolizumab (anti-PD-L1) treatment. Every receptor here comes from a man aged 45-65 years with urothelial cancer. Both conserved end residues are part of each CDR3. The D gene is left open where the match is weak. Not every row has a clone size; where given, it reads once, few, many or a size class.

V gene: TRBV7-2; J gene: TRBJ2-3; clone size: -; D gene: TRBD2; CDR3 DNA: TGTGCCAGCAGCAAAGCGGGAGGCAGCACAGATACGCAGTATTTT; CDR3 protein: CASSKAGGSTDTQYF
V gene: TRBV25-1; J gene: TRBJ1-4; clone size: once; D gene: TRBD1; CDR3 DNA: TGTGCCAGCAGTGAGGGCGGGACAGGGCTCCAAGAAAAACTGTTTTTT; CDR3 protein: CASSEGGTGLQEKLFF
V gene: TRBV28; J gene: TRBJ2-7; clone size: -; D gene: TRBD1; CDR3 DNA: TGTGCCAGTACCGGGACAGACTACGAGCAGTACTTC; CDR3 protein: CASTGTDYEQYF
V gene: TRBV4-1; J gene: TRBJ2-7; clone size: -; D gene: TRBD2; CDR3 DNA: TGCGCCAGCAGCCAAGCTATGCCTAGCGGTACGAGCGAGCAGTACTTC; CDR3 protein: CASSQAMPSGTSEQYF
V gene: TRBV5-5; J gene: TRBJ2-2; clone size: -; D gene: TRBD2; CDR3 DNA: TGTGCCAGCAGTCACCTAGCGGGGTCCACCGGGGAGCTGTTTTTT; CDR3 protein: CASSHLAGSTGELFF
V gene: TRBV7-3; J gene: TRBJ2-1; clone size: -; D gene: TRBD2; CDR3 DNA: TGTGCCAGCAGCTTAACGGGCGGGAGCTCCTACAATGAGCAGTTCTTC; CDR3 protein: CASSLTGGSSYNEQFF
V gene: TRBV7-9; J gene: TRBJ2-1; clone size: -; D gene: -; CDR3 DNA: TGTGCCAGCAGCTTAGAGGGGTCCTACAATGAGCAGTTCTTC; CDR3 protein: CASSLEGSYNEQFF
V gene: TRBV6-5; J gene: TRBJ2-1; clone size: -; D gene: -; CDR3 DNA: TGTGCCAGCAGTTACGCCGCCAGCGGGGAGCAGTTCTTC; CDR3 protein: CASSYAASGEQFF
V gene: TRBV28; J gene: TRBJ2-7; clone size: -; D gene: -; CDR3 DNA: TGTGCCAGCAGTTTACCCGGGAGAGACGAGCAGTACTTC; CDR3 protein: CASSLPGRDEQYF
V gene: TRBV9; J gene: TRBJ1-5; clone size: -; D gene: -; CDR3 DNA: TGTGCCAGCAGCGTAGGAGGATTGAACAATCAGCCCCAGCATTTT; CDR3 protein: CASSVGGLNNQPQHF
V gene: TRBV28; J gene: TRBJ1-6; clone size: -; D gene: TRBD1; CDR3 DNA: TGTGCCACCTACTCCCTCAGCCAGGACAGGGACCCTAATTCACCCCTCCACTTT; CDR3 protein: CATYSLSQDRDPNSPLHF
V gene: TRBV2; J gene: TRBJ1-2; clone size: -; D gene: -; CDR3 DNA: TGTGCCAGCACCGTTACCCCGAACGGTGGCTACACCTTC; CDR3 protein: CASTVTPNGGYTF
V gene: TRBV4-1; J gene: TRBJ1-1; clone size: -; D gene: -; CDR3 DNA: TGCGCCAGCAGCCCACGACAGAACACTGAAGCTTTCTTT; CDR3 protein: CASSPRQNTEAFF
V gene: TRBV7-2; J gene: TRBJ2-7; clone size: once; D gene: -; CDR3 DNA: TGTGCCAGCAGGCTTCAACTTCCCGAGGAGCAGTACTTC; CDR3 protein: CASRLQLPEEQYF
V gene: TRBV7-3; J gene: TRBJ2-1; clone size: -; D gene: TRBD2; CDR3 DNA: TGTGCCAGCAGCGACCTCCCGAGCGGGAGAAGGAATGAGCAGTTCTTC; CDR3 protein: CASSDLPSGRRNEQFF
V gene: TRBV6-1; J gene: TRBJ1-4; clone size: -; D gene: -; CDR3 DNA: TGTGCCAGCAGGAGGGGGTTTGCAACTAATGAAAAACTGTTTTTT; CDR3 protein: CASRRGFATNEKLFF
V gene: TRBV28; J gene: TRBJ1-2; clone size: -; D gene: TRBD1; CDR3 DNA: TGTGCCAGCAGCTCCGGGACAGGGCGATTCTATGGCTACACCTTC; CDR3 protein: CASSSGTGRFYGYTF
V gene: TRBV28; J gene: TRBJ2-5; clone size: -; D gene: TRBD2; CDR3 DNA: TGTGCCAGCAGTTTTAGGAGACTAGCGGGAGTATATCAAGAGACCCAGTACTTC; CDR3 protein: CASSFRRLAGVYQETQYF
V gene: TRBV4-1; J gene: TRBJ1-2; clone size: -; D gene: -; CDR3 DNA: TGCGCCAGCAGCCAAGATTGGGCAGTTAACTATGGCTACACCTTC; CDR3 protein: CASSQDWAVNYGYTF
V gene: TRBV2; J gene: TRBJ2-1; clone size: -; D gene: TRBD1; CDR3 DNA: TGTGCCAGCCTCCGGGACAGGGCAAACAATGAGCAGTTCTTC; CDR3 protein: CASLRDRANNEQFF
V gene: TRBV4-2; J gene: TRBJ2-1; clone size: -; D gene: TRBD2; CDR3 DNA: TGTGCCAGCAGCCAAGGACTAGCGGGGTTCTTGAATGAGCAGTTCTTC; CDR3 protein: CASSQGLAGFLNEQFF
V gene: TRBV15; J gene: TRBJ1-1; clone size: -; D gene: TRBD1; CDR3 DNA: TGTGCCACCAGAAAGACAGGGACGAACACTGAAGCTTTCTTT; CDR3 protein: CATRKTGTNTEAFF
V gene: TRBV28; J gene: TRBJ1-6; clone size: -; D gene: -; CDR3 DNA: TGTGCCAGCAGTTTAACATGGAGCTCCTATAATTCACCCCTCCACTTT; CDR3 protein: CASSLTWSSYNSPLHF
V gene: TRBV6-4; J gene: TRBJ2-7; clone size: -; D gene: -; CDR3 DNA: TGTGCCAGCAGCCAACTAGCCCGATCCTACGAGCAGTACTTC; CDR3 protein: CASSQLARSYEQYF
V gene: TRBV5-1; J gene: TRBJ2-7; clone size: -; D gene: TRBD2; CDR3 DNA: TGCGCCAGCGCCCCGGGGGGGAGCGACCGCTCATACGAGCAGTACTTC; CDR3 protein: CASAPGGSDRSYEQYF
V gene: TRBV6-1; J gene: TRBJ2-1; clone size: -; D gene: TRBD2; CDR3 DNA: TGTGCCAGCAGTGAAGCGGGAGGGAACAACAATGAGCAGTTCTTC; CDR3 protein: CASSEAGGNNNEQFF
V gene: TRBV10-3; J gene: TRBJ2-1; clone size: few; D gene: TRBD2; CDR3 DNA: TGTGCCATCAGTGAGTCAAGCGGGACTATTTTAAATGAGCAGTTCTTC; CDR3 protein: CAISESSGTILNEQFF
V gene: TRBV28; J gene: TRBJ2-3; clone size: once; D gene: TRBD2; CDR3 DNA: TGTGCCAGCACCCGGGCGGGAGGCTACACAGATACGCAGTATTTT; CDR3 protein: CASTRAGGYTDTQYF
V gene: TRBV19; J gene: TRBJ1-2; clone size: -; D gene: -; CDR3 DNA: TGTGCCAGCCGTACAGGGTTTGTTTCGGGCTACACCTTC; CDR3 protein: CASRTGFVSGYTF
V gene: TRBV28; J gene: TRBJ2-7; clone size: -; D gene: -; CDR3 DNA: TGTGCCAGCAGCCTAGGCACTCTCACACTCAACGAGCAGTACTTC; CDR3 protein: CASSLGTLTLNEQYF
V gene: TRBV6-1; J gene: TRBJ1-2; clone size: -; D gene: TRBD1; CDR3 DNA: TGTGCCAGCAGTGAGGGGACAGGCCTCTATGGCTACACCTTC; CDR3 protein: CASSEGTGLYGYTF
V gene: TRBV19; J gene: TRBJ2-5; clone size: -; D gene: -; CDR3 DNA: TGTGCCAGTAGTTCAGGGGTCTGGGAGACCCAGTACTTC; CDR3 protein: CASSSGVWETQYF
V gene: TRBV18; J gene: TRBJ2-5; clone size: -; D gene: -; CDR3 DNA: TGTGCCAGCTCAGCCGGGACTCGGGAGACCCAGTACTTC; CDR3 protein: CASSAGTRETQYF
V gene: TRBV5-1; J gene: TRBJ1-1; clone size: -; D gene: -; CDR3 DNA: TGCGCCAGCGGCCCTGACATGTCTTTCACTGAAGCTTTCTTT; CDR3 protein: CASGPDMSFTEAFF
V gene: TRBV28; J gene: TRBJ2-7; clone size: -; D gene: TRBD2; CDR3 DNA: TGTGCCAGCAGTACCCCTAGCGGGAGTTTATACGAGCAGTACTTC; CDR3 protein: CASSTPSGSLYEQYF
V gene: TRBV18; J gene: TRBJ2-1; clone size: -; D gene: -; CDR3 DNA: TGTGCCAGCTCACCAGGTCTCGGGGACTTTTACAATGAGCAGTTCTTC; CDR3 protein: CASSPGLGDFYNEQFF
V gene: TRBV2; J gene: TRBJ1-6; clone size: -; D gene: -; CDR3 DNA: TGTGCCAGCGCGCCAGGGCAGACCTATAATTCACCCCTCCACTTT; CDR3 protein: CASAPGQTYNSPLHF
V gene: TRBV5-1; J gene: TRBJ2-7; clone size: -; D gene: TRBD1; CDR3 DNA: TGCGCCAGCAGCACCCGACAGGGCAACTACGAGCAGTACTTC; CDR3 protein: CASSTRQGNYEQYF
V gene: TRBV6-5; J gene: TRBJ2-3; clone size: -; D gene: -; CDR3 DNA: TGTGCCAGCAGTTACCTAGACAGCACAGATACGCAGTATTTT; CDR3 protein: CASSYLDSTDTQYF
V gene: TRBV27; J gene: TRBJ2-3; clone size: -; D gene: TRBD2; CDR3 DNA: TGTGCCAGCAGTTTGACTAGCGGGAGCTTTTCAGATACGCAGTATTTT; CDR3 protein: CASSLTSGSFSDTQYF
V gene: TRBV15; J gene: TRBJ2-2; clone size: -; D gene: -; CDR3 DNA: TGTGCCACCAGCCCGCGGAGGACGAACACCGGGGAGCTGTTTTTT; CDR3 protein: CATSPRRTNTGELFF
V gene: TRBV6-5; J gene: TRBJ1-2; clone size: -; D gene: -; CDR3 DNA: TGTGCCAGCAGTTACTCGGGAGGGCAACGTGGGGGCTACACCTTC; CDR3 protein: CASSYSGGQRGGYTF
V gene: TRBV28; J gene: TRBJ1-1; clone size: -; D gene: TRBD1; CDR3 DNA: TGTGCCAGCAGCCAACCTAGGGGGGACAGGGGTCACCTAAGAGAAGCTTTCTTT; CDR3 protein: CASSQPRGDRGHLREAFF
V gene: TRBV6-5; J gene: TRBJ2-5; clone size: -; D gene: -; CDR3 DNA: TGTGCCAGCAGTTACTCGTTTCAGAGGGTCCAGGAGACCCAGTACTTC; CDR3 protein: CASSYSFQRVQETQYF
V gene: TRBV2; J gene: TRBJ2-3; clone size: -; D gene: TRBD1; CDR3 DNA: TGTGCCAGCAGGGGACAGGGCACAGATACGCAGTATTTT; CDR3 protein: CASRGQGTDTQYF
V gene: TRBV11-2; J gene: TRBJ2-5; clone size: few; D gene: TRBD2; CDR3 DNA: TGTGCCAGCAGCCCCACTAGCGGGGCCTTAGGAACCCAGTACTTC; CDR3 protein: CASSPTSGALGTQYF
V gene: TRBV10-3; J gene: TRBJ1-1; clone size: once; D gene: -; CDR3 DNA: TGTGCCATCAGTGAAGGGGTTGAAGCTTTCTTT; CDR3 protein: CAISEGVEAFF
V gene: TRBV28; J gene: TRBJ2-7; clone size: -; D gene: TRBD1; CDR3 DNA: TGTGCCAGCAGTTCCACTTGGACAGGGCGAAGCGAGCAGTACTTC; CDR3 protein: CASSSTWTGRSEQYF
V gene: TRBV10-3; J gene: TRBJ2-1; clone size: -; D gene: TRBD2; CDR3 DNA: TGTGCCATCACCGGGACTAGCGGGAGGGTGAATGAGCAGTTCTTC; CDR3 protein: CAITGTSGRVNEQFF